The 27 T cell receptor beta chains given below trace back to one sample, sequenced in a study of CD8+ T cells in alopecia areata. Sample treatment: oral pan-JAK inhibitor, 5-10 mg twice daily. Once RNA had been extracted, it was reverse transcribed into cDNA to act as the sequencing template. TCRdb's table, derived via immunoSEQ multiplex PCR, lists solely in-frame clones and lacks some. The profile shows roughly 180,000 clones, roughly 53% of them singletons. Sequences were derived from CD8+ T cells sorted from blood, sampled at week 24, from a patient treated with tofacitinib. Source of these receptors: a human donor with alopecia areata.

This clone was recorded a few times. V and J are TRBV29-1 and TRBJ2-2, with D perhaps given as TRBD1 or TRBD2 (5 bases each). The V and J ends lost 5 bases and 2 bases respectively, with 12 bases between them. Germline V gene sequence: CDR1 SQVTM, CDR2 ANQGSEA. This CDR3 has 14 residues. The CDR3, as DNA: TGCAGCGTTTCCCGGGACCAAAACACCGGGGAGCTGTTTTTT. Residues: CSVSRDQNTGELFF.

V usage is TRBV4-3 and J usage is TRBJ2-7; possibly TRBD1 for D (8 bases). V lost 2 bases and J 4 bases, leaving 12 bases between the germline ends. This CDR3 has 14 residues. Germline values: CDR1 LGHNA, CDR2 YSLEER. CDR3 protein: CASSQNRGGYEQYF. DNA for the CDR3: TGCGCCAGCAGCCAAAACAGGGGGGGATACGAGCAGTACTTC.

The CDR3 reads CASSLEGGGVRAEAFF. The DNA of the CDR3 is TGTGCCAGCAGCTTAGAAGGCGGGGGAGTAAGGGCTGAAGCTTTCTTT. The V and J genes are TRBV7-9 and TRBJ1-1; TRBD1 is a possible D gene (5 bases). CDR3 length equals 16 residues. V was cut by 1 base and J by 6 bases, with 18 bases left in between. Looked up from germline, CDR1 is SEHNR and CDR2 is FQNEAQ (reference sequence).

This clone came up once. V usage is TRBV27 and J usage is TRBJ1-2; D perhaps matches TRBD1 (5 bases). Germline values: CDR1 MNHEY, CDR2 SMNVEV (reference sequence). The CDR3 has 14 residues. V lost 3 bases to trimming and J lost 4 bases, with 12 bases between them. The CDR3 DNA sequence: TGTGCCAGCAGTTTTGGAGGGGATGGCTATGGCTACACCTTC. It codes for CASSFGGDGYGYTF.

The V and J genes are TRBV2 and TRBJ1-5; no definite D call. In germline, CDR1 is SNHLY, CDR2 FYNNEI. The CDR3 totals 13 residues. V was shortened by 6 bases and J by 2 bases, with 8 bases between the two germline ends. CDR3 nucleotides: TGTGCCAGCAGCAGGAAGGGCAATCAGCCCCAGCATTTT. This sequence encodes CASSRKGNQPQHF.

V and J are TRBV13 and TRBJ2-7; 10 nucleotides match TRBD1. With 4 bases clipped from V and 4 bases from J, the junction kept 7 bases outside the gene matches. The CDR3 extends over 15 amino acids. The germline gives CDR1 PRHDT, CDR2 FYEKMQ (reference sequence). This chain's CDR3 is CASSYGQGGFYEQYF. The CDR3 DNA is TGTGCCAGCAGCTACGGACAGGGGGGATTTTACGAGCAGTACTTC.

The DNA of the CDR3 is TGTGCCTACTCGCCCACCACCGGGGAGCTGTTTTTT. Residues: CAYSPTTGELFF. This chain joins TRBV30 and TRBJ2-2; D remains ambiguous. The V end was cut by 7 bases, the J end by 4 bases, with 10 bases between. There are 12 residues in the CDR3. The V gene's germline CDR1 is GTSNPN and CDR2 SVGIG (reference sequence).

This chain uses TRBV29-1 with TRBJ2-1; D gene unclear. This CDR3 has 13 amino acids. Germline loops: CDR1 SQVTM, CDR2 ANQGSEA. The V end lost 6 bases, the J end lost 0 bases, and 9 bases lay between the germline ends. The CDR3 DNA reads TGCAGCGTCGCCCAGGTCTCCTACAATGAGCAGTTCTTC. Amino acids: CSVAQVSYNEQFF.

This clone occurred a few times. The J gene is TRBJ1-1, the V gene TRBV27; D gene unclear. Trimming removed 8 bases from V and 3 bases from J, with 16 bases in between. The germline V gene has CDR1 MNHEY and CDR2 SMNVEV (reference sequence). The CDR3 is made up of 14 amino acids. The chain's CDR3 is CASGYGLSDTEAFF. In nucleotides, the CDR3 is TGTGCCAGCGGGTACGGTCTAAGTGACACTGAAGCTTTCTTT.

This clone was recorded a few times. This chain uses TRBV29-1 with TRBJ2-7; D gene ambiguous. Trimming stripped 5 bases from V and 4 bases from J, with 9 bases between. The germline V gene has CDR1 SQVTM and CDR2 ANQGSEA. The CDR3 spans 11 residues. CDR3 loop: CSVLIRYEQYF. DNA for the CDR3: TGCAGCGTTCTTATTCGGTACGAGCAGTACTTC.

V usage is TRBV4-3 and J usage is TRBJ1-6; D possibly corresponds to TRBD1 (5 bases). Trimming shortened V by 0 bases and J by 9 bases, and 12 bases separated the two germline ends. There are 15 residues in the CDR3. In germline, CDR1 is LGHNA, CDR2 YSLEER. CDR3 nucleotides: TGCGCCAGCAGCCAAGATCCGGGGGAGGGTTCACCCCTCCACTTT. This codes for CASSQDPGEGSPLHF.

This rearrangement joins TRBV7-8 to TRBJ1-5; D is ambiguous. CDR3 length: 16 amino acids. Trimming left V 1 base short and J 0 bases short, with 10 bases between. Germline CDR1 reads SGHVS; CDR2 reads FQNEAQ. The CDR3 region has the DNA TGTGCCAGCAGCTTAGGCACATCCGGTAGCAATCAGCCCCAGCATTTT. This gives the protein CASSLGTSGSNQPQHF.

In this sample, this clone turned up a few times. V gene TRBV15 combines with J gene TRBJ2-7, with 8 bases fitting TRBD1. V was pared by 4 bases and J by 4 bases, with 9 bases of the junction left unmatched. This CDR3 comprises 15 residues. The germline CDR1 and CDR2 sequences are LNHNV and YYDKDF (reference sequence). The CDR3 spells CATSTGQGSAYEQYF. The DNA for the CDR3 is TGTGCCACCAGCACCGGACAGGGTTCGGCGTACGAGCAGTACTTC.

The gene calls are TRBV10-3 and TRBJ2-3; D is tentatively TRBD1 or TRBD2 (6 bases each). Germline lookup yields CDR1 ENHRY and CDR2 SYGVKD. V dropped 0 bases and J dropped 4 bases, with 11 bases sitting between them. CDR3 length: 15 residues. For the CDR3, the DNA is TGTGCCATCAGTGAGTCGCTTAGGGGGGCAGATACGCAGTATTTT. Translated: CAISESLRGADTQYF.

This chain connects TRBV4-3 to TRBJ2-1; 10 positions agree with TRBD2. J lost 7 bases, V lost 0 bases, and 15 bases had no gene match. This CDR3 region has 19 residues. CDR1 is LGHNA and CDR2 is YSLEER in the germline V gene. CDR3 sequence (DNA): TGCGCCAGCAGCCAAGATCTCCGGCCGTACAGCGGGGGGGCGAATGAGCAGTTCTTC. Its protein product is CASSQDLRPYSGGANEQFF.

This clone was seen more than once but under ten times. The chain uses TRBV4-1 and TRBJ2-7; possibly TRBD1 or TRBD2 for D (6 bases each). CDR3 length equals 14 residues. CDR1 is MGHRA, CDR2 YSYEKL, per germline. V lost 4 bases and J 3 bases, leaving 13 bases between the germline ends. The CDR3 DNA sequence: TGCGCCAGCAGCCCTGAAGGGGGGAACTACGAGCAGTACTTC. Protein product: CASSPEGGNYEQYF.

This clone was seen more than once but under ten times. The sample contains more than one DNA sequence encoding this CDR3. CDR3 bases: TGCGCCAGCAGCTCGTATGGCACTGAAGCTTTCTTT. This gives the protein CASSSYGTEAFF. The rearrangement links TRBV5-1 to TRBJ1-1, with D unresolved. The CDR3 totals 12 residues. V shed 3 bases and J shed 4 bases, with 7 bases lying between them. Germline assignment: CDR1 SGHRS and CDR2 YFSETQ. Using reference TRBV5-1 and TRBJ1-1 for the parts outside the CDR3, the full variable domain is KAGVTQTPRYLIKTRGQQVTLSCSPISGHRSVSWYQQTPGQGLQFLFEYFSETQRNKGNFPGRFSGRQFSNSRSEMNVSTLELGDSALYLCASSSYGTEAFFGQGTRLTVV.

This clone was seen a handful of times. The chain joins TRBV10-2 to TRBJ2-1; the match to TRBD2 covers 12 bases. CDR3 length: 15 amino acids. From germline, CDR1 is WSHSY and CDR2 SAAADI. Losses at the gene ends were 10 bases for V and 8 bases for J; bases not matched to a gene: 12. The CDR3 sequence: CATQKRLAGADEQFF. CDR3 coding DNA: TGCGCCACCCAAAAGAGACTAGCGGGGGCCGATGAGCAGTTCTTC.

J is TRBJ2-7 and V is TRBV15; 10 bases agree with TRBD1. CDR3 size: 15 residues. In germline, CDR1 is LNHNV, CDR2 YYDKDF (reference sequence). Trimming removed 5 bases from V and 2 bases from J; junction bases left unmatched: 6. The CDR3 DNA reads as TGTGCCACCAGCTCCGGGACAGGGGCCCCCTACGAGCAGTACTTC. Translating it yields CATSSGTGAPYEQYF.

This clone was observed a few times. The chain employs TRBV29-1 and TRBJ2-1; 7 bases agree with TRBD2. Trimming removed 6 bases from V and 1 base from J; junction bases left unmatched: 9. The CDR3 spans 15 residues. Per the germline V gene, CDR1 is SQVTM and CDR2 is ANQGSEA. CDR3 nucleotides: TGCAGCGTGGGGGGGTCTGGGAGTTCCTACAATGAGCAGTTCTTC. Its translation: CSVGGSGSSYNEQFF.

The V call is TRBV28, the J call TRBJ2-7; D perhaps matches TRBD2 (5 bases). Germline CDR1 is MDHEN and CDR2 is SYDVKM. Trimming took off 7 bases at V and 3 bases at J, with 16 bases between the two ends. The CDR3 covers 14 residues. CDR3 residues: CASKELGENYEQYF. The CDR3 DNA reads as TGTGCCAGCAAAGAGCTCGGGGAGAACTACGAGCAGTACTTC.

The rearrangement uses TRBV13 and TRBJ2-7; 12 bases are a match to TRBD1. This CDR3 comprises 16 residues. The germline gives CDR1 PRHDT, CDR2 FYEKMQ (reference sequence). J gave up 5 bases and V 4 bases, and 9 bases lay outside the gene matches. CDR3 in amino acids: CASSSSGTGGFHEQYF. In DNA, the CDR3 is TGTGCCAGCAGCTCCTCCGGGACAGGGGGCTTCCACGAGCAGTACTTC.

As regards this clone: The junction does not match germline at one end; this may be a read error. The CDR3 loop reads CASKGLAKTGELFF. For the CDR3, the DNA is TGCGCCAGCAAAGGGCTAGCGAAGACCGGGGAGCTGTTTTTT. The gene calls are TRBV5-1 and TRBJ2-2; weak D call: TRBD2 (6 bases). Germline V gives CDR1 SGHRS, CDR2 YFSETQ. This CDR3 is 14 amino acids long.

This clone was detected a few times. The V call is TRBV30, the J call TRBJ2-7, with TRBD1 matching over 7 bases. V dropped 3 bases and J dropped 5; count of bases not matched to a gene: 7. The CDR3 is 13 amino acids. The germline V gene has CDR1 GTSNPN and CDR2 SVGIG (reference sequence). The CDR3 DNA is TGTGCCTGGAGGGTCGCCGGGACAGACGAGCAGTACTTC. It yields the protein CAWRVAGTDEQYF.

The V and J genes are TRBV11-2 and TRBJ2-2; unclear D gene. V was pared by 1 base and J by 3 bases, with 6 bases between. This CDR3 comprises 14 residues. Per the germline V gene, CDR1 is SGHAT and CDR2 is FQNNGV. The CDR3 sequence is CASSLVPYTGELFF. Here the CDR3 DNA reads TGTGCCAGCAGCTTAGTGCCCTACACCGGGGAGCTGTTTTTT.

This clone was observed once. CDR3 nucleotides: TGTGCCAGCAGCGTAGGAGGGGGAGCTAACTATGGCTACACCTTC. It yields the protein CASSVGGGANYGYTF. The V gene is TRBV9, the J gene TRBJ1-2, with D tentatively TRBD1 (6 bases). The V and J ends lost 0 bases and 0 bases respectively, with 9 bases between them. There are 15 residues in the CDR3. The germline gives CDR1 SGDLS, CDR2 YYNGEE. Drawing the rest from reference TRBV9 and TRBJ1-2, the complete variable domain is DSGVTQTPKHLITATGQRVTLRCSPRSGDLSVYWYQQSLDQGLQFLIQYYNGEERAKGNILERFSAQQFPDLHSELNLSSLELGDSALYFCASSVGGGANYGYTFGSGTRLTVV.

The chain combines TRBV2 with TRBJ1-4; D call uncertain. Trimming pared 5 bases from V and 0 bases from J, leaving 7 bases between. The CDR3 runs 14 residues. Looked up from germline, CDR1 is SNHLY and CDR2 is FYNNEI. The CDR3 region has the DNA TGTGCCAGCAGTCAAACCTCAACTAATGAAAAACTGTTTTTT. This encodes CASSQTSTNEKLFF.